This record covers a single T cell receptor beta chain. What antigen it recognizes has not been identified. No per-base quality is available; no much larger clone lies one base away. This specimen belongs to a study of OX40 agonist ivuxolimab in advanced cancers. Turning to the overall study: The costimulatory receptor OX40 (CD134) was targeted by ivuxolimab, a fully human IgG2 agonistic monoclonal antibody. Three dose-escalation patients achieved partial responses, one with hepatocellular carcinoma and two with cutaneous melanoma. A male proportion of roughly 80% and a mean age of approximately 55 years, ranging from about 20 to 79, were recorded for the dose-escalation cohort. The paper reports the monotherapy dose-escalation portion (N of about 50 patients) of the phase I ivuxolimab trial. Of the approximately 54 patients in dose escalation, approximately 20 had hepatocellular carcinoma, around 15 had melanoma, 9 had renal cell carcinoma and 9 had head and neck cancer. Intravenous ivuxolimab was administered to patients every 2 weeks at six dose levels: 0.01, 0.1, 0.3, 1.5, 3 and 10 mg/kg. Prior anti-PD-1, anti-PD-L1 or anti-CTLA-4 therapy was permitted, and checkpoint inhibitors had been received by around 40% of dose-escalation patients. The point of sequencing TCRbeta in the periphery was to test whether ivuxolimab changed TCR sequence diversity and drove clonal T-cell expansion. The investigation overall reported the following: Antigen specificity was not determined for the clonally expanded peripheral T cells. After ivuxolimab, CD8+ T cells had more expanded clones than CD4+ T cells on average. Low levels of normalized T-cell clonal expansion were also shown by some nonresponding patients. In the 0.1-3.0 mg/kg groups, partial responders had among the lowest normalized peripheral clonal expansion, particularly in CD8+ T cells. At doses of 0.1 to 3.0 mg/kg, clonal expansion of both CD4+ and CD8+ blood T cells was observed from baseline to week 6.

Genomic DNA was isolated from the sorted cells so that the TCRbeta CDR3 region could be sequenced. TCRbeta CDR3 regions were sequenced using the immunoSEQ Assay. This immuneACCESS table, as held by TCRdb, lists in-frame sequences with V and J called but not all clones. Of the missing ones, under half trace to an unresolved V gene in checked studies; the others have no known cause. Recorded for this sample are roughly 80,000 clones; just under 95% of them occurred a single time. Together, the top ten hold about 0.32% of the sample. Patients with autoimmune disease history or receiving systemic immunosuppression were excluded from the trial. In every dose cohort, peripheral blood was drawn for TCR sequencing at baseline, cycle 4 day 1, and cycle 7 day 1. The samples were taken from a phase I, first-in-human, multicenter, open-label dose-escalation trial of ivuxolimab. Adults with locally advanced or metastatic melanoma, renal cell carcinoma, hepatocellular carcinoma or head and neck squamous cell carcinoma were enrolled in the trial. Before TCR sequencing, CD4+ and CD8+ T cells were separately sorted from peripheral blood.

CDR1 and CDR2, per the germline V gene, are SNHLY and FYNNEI. Cut back by 0 bases and 11 bases, the V and J ends lie 10 bases apart. From the cysteine up to the phenylalanine, the CDR3 has a length of 13 residues. The read is trimmed to its CDR3 DNA, 39 bases read in frame from base 1. The specimen was CD4+ or CD8+ T cells sorted from blood, collected in a trial of the OX40 agonist ivuxolimab. The chain uses TRBV2 and TRBJ1-4; matching of 5 bases hints at TRBD1 as the D gene. The sequence was collected from an adult with an advanced solid tumor such as melanoma, head and neck, liver or kidney cancer. CDR3 protein: CASSEALRGKLFF. The DNA sequence is as follows: TGTGCCAGCAGTGAAGCGCTTCGGGGGAAACTGTTTTTT.